Listed here are 25 T cell receptor beta chains from one sample, sequenced in a study of CXCR3-negative and CXCR3-positive naive CD8 T cells. Carrying UMI labels, the TRB cDNA libraries were prepared through 5' RACE. Following a re-call of the 5' RACE reads, TCRdb has one entry per CDR3 protein and lacks DNA. The sample table includes about 39,000 distinct CDR3 sequences. Input material: naive CXCR3- CD8+ T cells from blood. As to subset: CD45RO-CCR7+CD27+CD95- naive CD8+ T cells lacking CXCR3 (TNR3-). The receptors were sampled from a human donor in good health. Some clones in this sample may be carry-over from other donors' samples.

This chain uses TRBV29-1 with TRBJ2-7. This CDR3 region has 14 residues. CDR1 and CDR2 (germline): SQVTM, ANQGSEA. CDR3 loop: CSVEARGATYEQYF.

V and J are TRBV25-1 and TRBJ1-1; checking the TCRdb D call of TRBD1 is not possible without DNA. CDR1 MGHDK and CDR2 SYGVNS come from the germline V gene. CDR3 length equals 15 residues. The CDR3 sequence: CASSEYGGTGTEAFF.

The chain has TRBV28 and TRBJ2-7. Germline V CDR1 and CDR2: MDHEN, SYDVKM. This CDR3 region has 11 residues. CDR3: CASSPSDEQYF.

This chain links TRBV29-1 with TRBJ1-2; as DNA is missing, the TRBD1 call by TCRdb cannot be tested. CDR1 is SQVTM, CDR2 ANQGSEA, per germline. The CDR3 totals 13 residues. The CDR3 sequence: CSVEGTGYDGYTF.

V is TRBV5-1 and J is TRBJ2-3; the TCRdb call, TRBD1, lacks DNA for checking. The CDR3 is 16 residues long. Per germline, CDR1 SGHRS and CDR2 YFSETQ. This CDR3 is CASSYRDRGLLDTQYF.

The rearrangement links TRBV6-1 to TRBJ2-1; checking the TCRdb D call of TRBD1 is not possible without DNA. The CDR3 covers 15 residues. Germline CDR1 reads MNHNS; CDR2 reads SASEGT. The CDR3 region is CASSDRDGEYNEQFF.

This chain links TRBV5-1 with TRBJ2-3. The CDR3 has 13 residues. From germline, CDR1 is SGHRS and CDR2 YFSETQ. The chain's CDR3 is CASSVDSSDTQYF.

The V call is TRBV12-3 or TRBV12-4, the J call TRBJ2-3; TCRdb designates TRBD2, a call that cannot be tested without DNA. The CDR3 consists of 14 residues. CDR3 sequence reads: CASSYSWAEGTQYF.

The gene calls are TRBV6-2 or TRBV6-3 and TRBJ2-1; TCRdb selects TRBD2, and the lack of DNA leaves this call unchecked. The germline gives CDR1 MNHEY, CDR2 SVGEGT. This CDR3 contains 16 residues. The CDR3 is CASSDDGLAGYNEQFF.

The genes are TRBV5-6 and TRBJ1-1; lacking DNA, the TRBD1 call made by TCRdb goes unchecked. Germline CDR1 is SGHDT and CDR2 is YYEEEE. The CDR3 consists of 14 residues. This CDR3 reads CASSLGAGDTEAFF. The full variable domain, in which reference TRBV5-6 and TRBJ1-1 provide the parts outside the CDR3, is DAGVTQSPTHLIKTRGQQVTLRCSPKSGHDTVSWYQQALGQGPQFIFQYYEEEERQRGNFPDRFSGHQFPNYSSELNVNALLLGDSALYLCASSLGAGDTEAFFGQGTRLTVV.

V gene TRBV6-5 combines with J gene TRBJ1-5. The CDR3 loop spans 14 amino acids. CDR1 is MNHEY, CDR2 SVGAGI, per germline. The CDR3 sequence: CASSHSNGYQPQHF.

Its frequency marks this clonotype as medium-sized (0.01 to 0.1%). V is TRBV7-2 and J is TRBJ2-1; with no DNA, the TCRdb D assignment of TRBD1 cannot be verified. The CDR3 runs 14 residues. Germline CDR1 SGHTA, CDR2 FQGNSA. CDR3 region: CASSLFGGRDEQFF.

The rearrangement uses TRBV28 and TRBJ2-7; TCRdb's D call, TRBD2, is unchecked because there is no DNA. Germline values: CDR1 MDHEN, CDR2 SYDVKM. This CDR3 has 15 amino acids. The CDR3 spells CASSPPGGSAYEQYF.

This chain joins TRBV28 and TRBJ2-4; TCRdb's D call of TRBD2 is untestable without DNA. Germline V gives CDR1 MDHEN, CDR2 SYDVKM. CDR3 length: 15 amino acids. The CDR3 sequence is CASSRPSLAKNIQYF.

V usage is TRBV28 and J usage is TRBJ2-5. The CDR3 is made up of 15 amino acids. Germline V CDR1 and CDR2: MDHEN, SYDVKM. This CDR3 is CASSLWFQPQETQYF. The full variable domain, in which reference TRBV28 and TRBJ2-5 provide the parts outside the CDR3, is DVKVTQSSRYLVKRTGEKVFLECVQDMDHENMFWYRQDPGLGLRLIYFSYDVKMKEKGDIPEGYSVSREKKERFSLILESASTNQTSMYLCASSLWFQPQETQYFGPGTRLLVL.

The J gene is TRBJ1-1, the V gene TRBV20-1. Germline V gives CDR1 DFQATT, CDR2 SNEGSKA (reference sequence). The CDR3 sequence is 13 residues long. The CDR3 protein is CSARDWGNTEAFF.

This sequence joins TRBV12-5 and TRBJ2-1; lacking DNA, the TRBD2 call made by TCRdb goes unchecked. CDR1 is LGHNT and CDR2 is FRNRAP in the germline V gene. The CDR3 spans 16 residues. The CDR3 loop is CASGGDLNNRKGEQFF.

The chain joins TRBV29-1 to TRBJ2-2. Germline loops: CDR1 SQVTM, CDR2 ANQGSEA. CDR3 length: 12 residues. The CDR3 sequence: CSVELDTGELFF.

This chain uses TRBV29-1 with TRBJ2-3. CDR1 is SQVTM, CDR2 ANQGSEA, per germline. The CDR3 has 13 residues. This CDR3 reads CSVEGQVVDTQYF.

The V gene is TRBV6-4, the J gene TRBJ2-7; TCRdb's D call of TRBD1 is untestable without DNA. The CDR3 length is 14 residues. CDR1 is MRHNA and CDR2 is SNTAGT in the germline V gene. The CDR3: CASSEGTGSYEQYF.

This rearrangement joins TRBV28 to TRBJ2-5; lacking DNA, the TRBD1 call made by TCRdb goes unchecked. CDR3 length: 14 residues. The germline V gene encodes CDR1 MDHEN and CDR2 SYDVKM. CDR3 protein: CASSLSRDGETQYF. Drawing the rest from reference TRBV28 and TRBJ2-5, the complete variable domain is DVKVTQSSRYLVKRTGEKVFLECVQDMDHENMFWYRQDPGLGLRLIYFSYDVKMKEKGDIPEGYSVSREKKERFSLILESASTNQTSMYLCASSLSRDGETQYFGPGTRLLVL.

The V and J genes are TRBV28 and TRBJ2-1; TCRdb reports TRBD1, a call that lacks DNA to check it against. The CDR3 covers 14 residues. Germline assignment: CDR1 MDHEN and CDR2 SYDVKM. The CDR3 sequence: CASRGVGLENEQFF.

CDR3 amino acids: CASGQGYGEQYF. The rearrangement joins TRBV14 to TRBJ2-7. The CDR3 is made up of 12 amino acids. Germline CDR1 SGHDN, CDR2 FVKESK.

The chain carries TRBV7-9 and TRBJ2-1; TCRdb designates TRBD1, a call that cannot be tested without DNA. CDR3 length: 15 amino acids. From germline, CDR1 is SEHNR and CDR2 FQNEAQ (reference sequence). The chain's CDR3 is CASSFSPRGDNEQFF.

This rearrangement joins TRBV29-1 to TRBJ2-4; TCRdb names TRBD2, which stays unverified in the absence of DNA. CDR1 and CDR2 (germline): SQVTM, ANQGSEA. The CDR3 sequence is 15 residues long. The CDR3 loop is CSVRLAGLAKNIQYF. Using reference TRBV29-1 and TRBJ2-4 for the parts outside the CDR3, the full variable domain is SAVISQKPSRDICQRGTSLTIQCQVDSQVTMMFWYRQQPGQSLTLIATANQGSEATYESGFVIDKFPISRPNLTFSTLTVSNMSPEDSSIYLCSVRLAGLAKNIQYFGAGTRLSVL.